The 19 T cell receptor beta chains presented below share a single source sample, sequenced in a study of blood T cell repertoires in COVID-19. TCRdb keeps only in-frame clones here, not all; method: immunoSEQ multiplex PCR. The profile shows about 53,000 clones, 80% to 90% of them singletons. Sequencing was performed on peripheral blood. The receptors come from a man aged 55 to 69 with active COVID-19.

This chain connects TRBV10-3 to TRBJ2-1; 12 nucleotides match TRBD1. V lost 2 bases and J lost 10; bases outside the gene matches: 9. This CDR3 spans 16 amino acids. Germline values: CDR1 ENHRY, CDR2 SYGVKD. For the CDR3, the DNA is TGTGCCATCAGTGAGCCCCCCGGGACAGGGGGCGGGGAGCAGTTCTTC. Its protein product is CAISEPPGTGGGEQFF.

This clone was detected once. J is TRBJ1-5 and V is TRBV21-1; whether TRBD1, the table's D call, matches the DNA was not checked. TRBV21-1 corresponds to a pseudogene. This CDR3 is 16 amino acids long. The CDR3 DNA is TGTGCCAGCAGCAAAGTAATTTGGACAGACAATCAGCCCCAGCATTTT. Translation gives CASSKVIWTDNQPQHF.

The chain employs TRBV27 and TRBJ2-1, with 7 bases fitting TRBD1. Unmatched junction bases numbered 8, after V lost 3 bases and J lost 12 bases. The CDR3 is 13 amino acids. Germline lookup yields CDR1 MNHEY and CDR2 SMNVEV (reference sequence). CDR3 in amino acids: CASSFGTAAAQFF. The CDR3 DNA is TGTGCCAGCAGTTTTGGGACAGCGGCGGCGCAGTTCTTC.

In DNA form, the CDR3 reads TGTGCCAGCAGCTTGGTAGCGGGAGCTGGCTCCAATGAGCAGTTCTTC. Its protein product is CASSLVAGAGSNEQFF. The genes are TRBV7-6 and TRBJ2-1, with TRBD2 matching over 9 bases. The germline CDR1 and CDR2 sequences are SGHVS and FNYEAQ. The CDR3 sequence is 16 residues long. After removal of 3 bases from V and 6 bases from J, the junction contained 9 bases not matched to a gene.

The rearrangement links TRBV6-1 to TRBJ1-4; 10 bases align to TRBD1. The V gene end was trimmed by 4 bases and the J gene end by 2 bases; junction bases not matched to a gene: 7. The germline V gene has CDR1 MNHNS and CDR2 SASEGT. This CDR3 has 17 residues. CDR3 nucleotide sequence: TGTGCCAGCAGTGGGCGGGACAGGGGTGCGACTAATGAAAAACTGTTTTTT. Translating it yields CASSGRDRGATNEKLFF.

The gene calls are TRBV30 and TRBJ2-2, with 8 bases matching TRBD1. This CDR3 is 15 amino acids long. Germline CDR1 and CDR2: GTSNPN and SVGIG (reference sequence). The V and J ends lost 0 bases and 5 bases, in that order; junction bases with no gene match: 5. The CDR3 loop reads CAWSVQGEVTGELFF. Here the CDR3 DNA reads TGTGCCTGGAGTGTACAGGGGGAGGTTACCGGGGAGCTGTTTTTT.

The J gene is TRBJ2-3, the V gene TRBV7-8; 9 bases are shared with TRBD1. V lost 5 bases, J lost 5 bases, and 8 bases stayed unmatched. CDR1 is SGHVS, CDR2 FQNEAQ, per germline. This CDR3 is built from 15 residues. The DNA of the CDR3 is TGTGCCAGCAGCCAACGGACAGGGGCGGTAGATACGCAGTATTTT. Translating gives CASSQRTGAVDTQYF. The full variable domain, completed using reference TRBV7-8 and TRBJ2-3, is GAGVSQSPRYKVAKRGQDVALRCDPISGHVSLFWYQQALGQGPEFLTYFQNEAQLDKSGLPSDRFFAERPEGSVSTLKIQRTQQEDSAVYLCASSQRTGAVDTQYFGPGTRLTVL.

CDR3 DNA sequence: TGTGCCAGCAGCCAAACTTGGAATGAAAAACTGTTTTTT. Protein sequence: CASSQTWNEKLFF. The chain has TRBV21-1 and TRBJ1-4. TRBV21-1 corresponds to a pseudogene. The CDR3 extends over 13 amino acids.

This clone was picked up one time. This chain links TRBV6-5 with TRBJ1-1, with unresolved D. The V gene's germline CDR1 is MNHEY and CDR2 SVGAGI. V was pared by 10 bases and J by 1 base, with 10 bases between. The CDR3 is 12 residues long. CDR3 nucleotides: TGTGCCACTCGACTAGCGAACACTGAAGCTTTCTTT. It encodes CATRLANTEAFF.

The rearrangement links TRBV12-3 or TRBV12-4 to TRBJ1-1; unclear D gene. There are 13 residues in the CDR3. Trimming took off 3 bases at V and 2 bases at J, with 7 bases between the two ends. The CDR3 bases are TGTGCCAGCAGTTTTGGCCGAAACACTGAAGCTTTCTTT. It encodes CASSFGRNTEAFF.

Only a few counts were recorded for this clone. The J gene is TRBJ1-2, the V gene TRBV5-1; D gene uncertain. The CDR3 loop spans 13 amino acids. Germline loops: CDR1 SGHRS, CDR2 YFSETQ. With 5 bases removed from V and 5 bases from J, the gap between germline ends came to 13 bases. The CDR3 loop is CASSSTDQYGYTF. Written as DNA, the CDR3 is TGCGCCAGCAGTTCCACAGACCAATATGGCTACACCTTC.

A few counts support this clone. This chain links TRBV9 with TRBJ2-7; 7 nucleotides align to TRBD2. Germline CDR1 is SGDLS and CDR2 is YYNGEE. This CDR3 spans 15 amino acids. V trimming: 4 bases; J trimming: 1 base; junction bases outside the gene matches: 8. The DNA for the CDR3 is TGTGCCAGCAGCCCTGGACTAGGTGGGTCCTACGAGCAGTACTTC. Amino acid sequence: CASSPGLGGSYEQYF. Combining the CDR3 with reference TRBV9 and TRBJ2-7 gives the whole variable domain DSGVTQTPKHLITATGQRVTLRCSPRSGDLSVYWYQQSLDQGLQFLIQYYNGEERAKGNILERFSAQQFPDLHSELNLSSLELGDSALYFCASSPGLGGSYEQYFGPGTRLTVT.

This chain uses TRBV7-9 with TRBJ2-3, with D perhaps matching TRBD2 (6 bases). Germline V gene data show CDR1 as SEHNR and CDR2 as FQNEAQ (reference sequence). With 10 bases removed from V and 0 bases from J, the gap between germline ends came to 14 bases. CDR3 length equals 14 residues. The CDR3 region has the DNA TGTGCCACCACCGGGGAGGCAAGCACAGATACGCAGTATTTT. It yields the protein CATTGEASTDTQYF.

V gene TRBV4-2 combines with J gene TRBJ2-1, with D possibly TRBD2 on 5 matching bases. The CDR3 has 15 amino acids. Germline CDR1 reads LGHNA; CDR2 reads YNFKEQ. V was cut by 0 bases and J by 5 bases, with 11 bases left in between. This chain's CDR3 is CASSQEGRRDNEQFF. As DNA, the CDR3 is TGTGCCAGCAGCCAAGAGGGAAGGCGGGACAATGAGCAGTTCTTC.

V is TRBV21-1 and J is TRBJ1-1; the D call TRBD1 from the table was never checked on the DNA. TRBV21-1 is classified as a pseudogene. The CDR3 is made up of 14 amino acids. The CDR3 loop is CASSKGWGPTEAFF. In nucleotides, the CDR3 is TGTGCCAGCAGCAAAGGATGGGGCCCCACTGAAGCTTTCTTT.

The chain recombines TRBV28 with TRBJ2-7; the match to TRBD1 covers 12 bases. J lost 6 bases, V lost 6 bases, and 9 bases had no gene match. This CDR3 region has 15 residues. The germline V gene encodes CDR1 MDHEN and CDR2 SYDVKM. This chain's CDR3 is CASRSTGQGAGEQYF. The CDR3 nucleotides read TGTGCCAGCAGGTCGACGGGACAGGGGGCTGGCGAGCAGTACTTC.

The rearrangement uses TRBV29-1 and TRBJ1-1, with no clear D. V was cut by 3 bases and J by 6 bases, with 8 bases left in between. CDR3 length: 11 amino acids. CDR1 SQVTM and CDR2 ANQGSEA come from the germline V gene. The chain's CDR3 is CSVENGPEAFF. The CDR3 DNA is TGCAGCGTTGAGAACGGTCCTGAAGCTTTCTTT.

The chain employs TRBV28 and TRBJ2-3; D possibly corresponds to TRBD2 (5 bases). CDR3 length equals 14 residues. Germline V CDR1 and CDR2: MDHEN, SYDVKM. V dropped 3 bases and J dropped 4 bases, with 11 bases sitting between them. The CDR3 sequence: CASSFQRRSDTQYF. The CDR3 DNA is TGTGCCAGCAGTTTCCAGAGGAGGTCAGATACGCAGTATTTT.

This clone was observed once. V and J are TRBV25-1 and TRBJ2-3, with 7 bases that match TRBD2. V was clipped by 6 bases and J by 6 bases; unmatched bases: 6. Germline loops: CDR1 MGHDK, CDR2 SYGVNS. This CDR3 region has 13 residues. Written as DNA, the CDR3 is TGTGCCAGCAGAAAAACCGGGGGGGATACGCAGTATTTT. It is translated as CASRKTGGDTQYF.